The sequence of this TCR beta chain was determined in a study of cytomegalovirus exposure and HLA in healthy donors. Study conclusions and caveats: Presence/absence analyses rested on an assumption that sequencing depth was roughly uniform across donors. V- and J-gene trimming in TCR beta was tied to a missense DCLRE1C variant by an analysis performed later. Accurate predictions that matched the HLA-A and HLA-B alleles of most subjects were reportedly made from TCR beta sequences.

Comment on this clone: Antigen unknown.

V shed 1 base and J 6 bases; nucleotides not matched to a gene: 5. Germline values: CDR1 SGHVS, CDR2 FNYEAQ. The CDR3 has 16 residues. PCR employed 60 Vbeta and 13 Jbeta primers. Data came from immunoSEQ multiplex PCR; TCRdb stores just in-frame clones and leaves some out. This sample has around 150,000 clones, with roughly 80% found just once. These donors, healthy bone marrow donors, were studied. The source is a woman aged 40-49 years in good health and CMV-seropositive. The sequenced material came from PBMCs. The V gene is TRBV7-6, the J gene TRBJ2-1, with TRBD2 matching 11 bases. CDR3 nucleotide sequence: TGTGCCAGCAGCTTAGGGGTAGCGGGAGGGGGCAATGAGCAGTTCTTC. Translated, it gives CASSLGVAGGGNEQFF.